This TCR beta chain was obtained from a study of OX40 agonist ivuxolimab in advanced cancers. Only a few counts were recorded for this clone. Trimming took off 6 bases at V and 5 bases at J, with 8 bases between the two ends. The CDR3 has 12 amino acids. Germline values: CDR1 MGHDK, CDR2 SYGVNS. Repertoires were generated with immunoSEQ multiplex PCR, while TCRdb's copy carries only in-frame clones and drops some. Of about 22,000 clones detected, over 80% appear once; the ten largest clones hold just over 35%. The chain combines TRBV25-1 with TRBJ1-5; the D is unclear. This specimen consisted of CD4+ or CD8+ T cells sorted from blood, obtained in a trial of the OX40 agonist ivuxolimab. This TCR was sampled from an adult with an advanced solid tumor such as melanoma, head and neck, liver or kidney cancer. CDR3 sequence (DNA): TGTGCCAGCAGCCCTAGTTATCAGCCCCAGCATTTT. Its protein is CASSPSYQPQHF.